This T cell receptor (beta chain) was documented in a study of cytomegalovirus exposure and HLA in healthy donors (dated by TCRdb to 2017 to 2019). Turning to the overall study: An earlier analysis of approximately 550 of the donors reported 250 to 300 Gb of sequence data and 120 million or so unique TCR beta sequences from about 179 million T cells. In a later analysis, previously published TCR beta repertoires from roughly 710 donors were re-analyzed and high-resolution HLA genotyping was added so that TCR occurrence patterns could be studied. The genetic ancestry cluster associated with self-reported Caucasian donors included around 76% of the roughly 400 genotyped donors. Approximately 330 gigabases of sequencing data and around 90 million unique TCR sequences made up an early release that covered 500 to 650 HLA-typed donors. High-throughput TCR immunosequencing, statistical association of individual TCRs with disease status, and machine learning were combined to predict cytomegalovirus infection status. The study used immunosequencing to profile the T cell repertoires of about 670 subjects and linked those repertoires to cytomegalovirus serostatus. In the later analysis, no new phenotypic data were used to find candidate immune exposures; instead, reliance was placed on TCR beta sequences and their occurrence across donors. The aim of the study was to test whether cataloging public T cell receptors could identify signatures of past pathogen exposure. Four to six DR-DQ haplotypes were handled as single units for association and clustering, since linkage in the cohort was strong. Both class I and class II loci were covered by HLA typing, at four-digit resolution. Every repertoire in the discovery cohort had been generated on one and the same sequencing platform. Donor age, sex, ethnicity and CMV serostatus were collected together with the repertoire data. On average, around 240,000 unique TCR beta nucleotide sequences were sequenced per donor among 300 to 500 genotyped donors of the cohort, with 15% to 20% of those sequences being non-productive. In addition to the first cohort of 500 to 850 subjects, a separate validation cohort of about 120 different subjects was used. In a later genetic analysis, genome-wide SNP genotypes for about three fifths of the roughly 670 donors were used, and that subset was treated as a discovery cohort. To decide whether each TCR beta V gene segment behaved as functional or pseudogenic, an earlier analysis of some 540 of the donors relied on high-throughput TCR beta sequencing. The number of donors typed differed by locus, with roughly 629-640 for A, B, C, DRB1 and DQB1, roughly 550 for DQA1, over 600 for DPA1, and around 430 for DPB1. The paper's findings and limits, for the study overall: A further reported finding was that TCR beta sequences accurately predicted the HLA-A and HLA-B alleles for most subjects in the first cohort. The presence/absence analyses assumed that sequencing depth was roughly uniform across donors, and that assumption may not be true. Cytomegalovirus status was reported to be diagnosed by the classifier with high specificity and sensitivity in both the original and validation cohorts. When HLA alleles, especially DR and DQ, strongly co-occurred, attributing TCR associations to individual alleles was difficult. In an earlier analysis of 587 of the donors, most TCR beta V segments were observed in productive rearrangements about 87% or about 30% of the time, broadly matching IMGT annotations. A later analysis associated about 17,000 TCR beta sequences with specific HLA alleles at a false discovery rate of 0.05. Several of the top co-occurrence clusters appeared to be linked to parvovirus B19, influenza, CMV and Epstein-Barr virus, according to a later analysis. A later genetic analysis reported fewer N-insertions in productive TCRs among donors in an Asian-associated ancestry cluster than the roughly 670-donor mean. The earlier analysis of a few hundred of the donors excluded approximately 15 rarely observed V segments, including chromosome 9 orphons, because counts were too low. In a later analysis, most CMV-associated TCR beta chains were found to appear HLA-restricted, with HLA associations seemingly driven largely by CMV exposure. Because some donors lacked HLA typing at each locus, the association tests relied only on the typed subset. A later genetic analysis associated a missense DCLRE1C variant with V-gene and J-gene trimming of TCR beta chains, and an independent cohort replicated the association. Correlated functional status among segregating V segments might reflect linkage disequilibrium, but an unknown experimental factor could not be ruled out. In vitro tests confirmed that a few of the cytomegalovirus-associated TCR beta chains recognize cytomegalovirus antigens. According to the authors, the approach could potentially be generalized to other disease states and immunological phenotypes. In a later analysis, HLA-associated TCR beta chains were found to be more clonally expanded and to have lower generation probabilities than equally common non-associated chains. In a later analysis, the rate of TCR association differed among HLA loci, with DRB1 alleles having the most associated TCRs and HLA-C alleles having the fewest. Some IMGT-functional V segments, including TRBV6-2 and TRBV6-3, could not be told apart with the 87-base-pair reads, so those segments were excluded. For the cohort, immune exposure information was limited to CMV serostatus. While some public TCRs were present in many individuals, most TCR sequences turned up only very rarely across donors. The study gave a list of under 200 TCR beta chains associated with cytomegalovirus. A cluster of highly shared sequence variants was judged likely to represent a technical artifact of the sequencing pipeline. Only TCR beta chains were sequenced in this cohort, and the absence of alpha or paired-chain data limited detectable features.

Receptors were amplified or captured by the immunoSEQ multiplex PCR assay. A mixture of 60 forward primers for TCR Vbeta segments and 13 reverse primers for TCR Jbeta segments was used in the multiplex PCR. Amplification of the CDR3 region of rearranged TCR beta genes was performed with a multiplex PCR assay on genomic DNA. Amplified TCR beta libraries were sequenced as 87-base-pair reads on the Illumina HiSeq System. In the authors' own workflow: A later analysis counted tens of millions of unique TCR beta chains across the roughly 700 repertoires, and 10 million to 12 million of these chains were shared by at least two donors. A nearest-neighbor algorithm error-corrected the raw reads and collapsed the reads into unique sequences, merging closely related sequences to remove PCR and sequencing errors. Alignment of CDR3 sequences to IMGT reference sequences was used to assign V, D and J gene segments. For a sequence to be retained, a match of at least six nucleotides was required to both a V gene segment and a J gene segment. A rearrangement counted as productive if the CDR3 had no stop codons and remained in frame with V and J, and every other rearrangement counted as non-productive. Following IMGT convention, CDR3 was defined as the stretch from the second conserved V-encoded cysteine to the conserved J-encoded phenylalanine. Sequences without an unambiguous match to a single V gene segment were excluded from the earlier analysis of about 600 of the donors. An earlier analysis of several hundred of the donors called V segments functional above 56.7% productive rearrangements and segregating when the between-donor standard deviation exceeded 5%. A statistical classification framework was built for diagnosing cytomegalovirus status from the catalog of TCR beta chain sequences. In a later analysis, TCR nucleotide sequences were compared against IMGT/GENE-DB human TR gene sequences so that V and J genes could be assigned. In a later analysis, CDR3 sequences and most-parsimonious VDJ recombination scenarios were assigned using the TCRdist pipeline. In a later analysis, each TCR beta chain was defined by its CDR3 amino acid sequence together with its V-gene family, and reads lacking a unique V-gene family were excluded. To address suspected cross-contamination and a sequencing artifact, a later analysis removed 550 to 750 highly shared, low-generation-probability nucleotide sequences. In a later analysis, a clonal expansion index was calculated for each public chain from normalized within-repertoire ranks of inferred template counts. A later analysis computed generation probabilities with a VDJ recombination model fitted to out-of-frame rearrangements, and checked the results against IGoR. A later analysis scored TCR-TCR, TCR-HLA and TCR-CMV co-occurrence with hypergeometric tests, applying a repertoire-size bias correction to TCR pairs. A later analysis estimated false discovery rates by permuting HLA or CMV assignments 20 times. In a later analysis, co-occurring TCRs were grouped using DBSCAN, and TCRdist sequence similarity was added for clustering within HLA-allele-positive subsets. Repertoires with fewer than 30,000 or more than 120,000 public chains were left out of co-occurrence clustering, as were five repertoires with anomalous nucleotide sharing. Here the immuneACCESS table is served through TCRdb, limited to in-frame sequences with V and J called. Missing clones are a known gap in these copies; in checked studies unresolved V genes cover under half, and the rest lacks a known reason. The V and J calls and clone size were taken over from that table, and D and trimming were inferred from the DNA. The sample table gives roughly 76,000 clones. The ten top clones hold about 2.4% of the sample.

The cohort consisted of 600 to 750 healthy bone marrow donors. All cohort members were sampled while nominally healthy, although unrecorded immune exposures were likely present. The donor tested CMV seropositive, placing the donor among the roughly 270 seropositive members of the cohort. A peripheral blood sample was provided by each donor, and peripheral blood mononuclear cells were used for TCR beta sequencing. The Qiagen DNeasy Blood Extraction Kit was used to extract genomic DNA from the blood cell samples. Relative to germline, V is missing 1 base and J is missing 4 bases, with 8 bases of the junction outside any gene match. The CDR3 contains 17 residues, cysteine and phenylalanine counted. This entry keeps only the CDR3 DNA: 51 bases, framed from base 1. CDR1 and CDR2 (KGHSH, LQKENI) derive from the germline V gene. A note on this clone: Its antigen is still unknown.

The TCR comes from a female donor in good health and CMV-seropositive. Recombination linked TRBV18 to TRBJ2-1, with 9 junctional bases fitting TRBD2. Material: PBMCs. The sequenced DNA: TGTGCCAGCTCACCACAGGTTACGACTAGCGGATACAATGAGCAGTTCTTC. Its translation is CASSPQVTTSGYNEQFF. Where the CDR3 stops, the reference TRBV18 and TRBJ2-1 genes take over; the full variable domain is NAGVMQNPRHLVRRRGQEARLRCSPMKGHSHVYWYRQLPEEGLKFMVYLQKENIIDESGMPKERFSAEFPKEGPSILRIQQVVRGDSAAYFCASSPQVTTSGYNEQFFGPGTRLTVL.